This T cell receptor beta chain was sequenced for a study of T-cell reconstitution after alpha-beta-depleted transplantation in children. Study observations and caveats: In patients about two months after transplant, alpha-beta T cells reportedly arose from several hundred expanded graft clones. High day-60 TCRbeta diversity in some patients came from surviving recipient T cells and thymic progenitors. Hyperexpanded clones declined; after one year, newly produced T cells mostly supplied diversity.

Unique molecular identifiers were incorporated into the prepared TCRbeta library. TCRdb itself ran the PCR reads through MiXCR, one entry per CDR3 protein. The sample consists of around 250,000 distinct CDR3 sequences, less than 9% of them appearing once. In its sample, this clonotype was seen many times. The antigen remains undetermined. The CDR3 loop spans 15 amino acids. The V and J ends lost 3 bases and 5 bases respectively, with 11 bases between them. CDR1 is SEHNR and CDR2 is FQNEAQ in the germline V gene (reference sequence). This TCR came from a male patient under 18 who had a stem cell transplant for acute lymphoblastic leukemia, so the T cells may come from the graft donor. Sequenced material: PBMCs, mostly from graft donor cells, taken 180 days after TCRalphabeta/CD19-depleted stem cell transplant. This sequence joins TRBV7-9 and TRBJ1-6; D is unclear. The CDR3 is CASSLEPLDNSPLHF. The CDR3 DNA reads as TGTGCCAGCAGCTTGGAACCCCTGGATAATTCACCCCTCCACTTT.